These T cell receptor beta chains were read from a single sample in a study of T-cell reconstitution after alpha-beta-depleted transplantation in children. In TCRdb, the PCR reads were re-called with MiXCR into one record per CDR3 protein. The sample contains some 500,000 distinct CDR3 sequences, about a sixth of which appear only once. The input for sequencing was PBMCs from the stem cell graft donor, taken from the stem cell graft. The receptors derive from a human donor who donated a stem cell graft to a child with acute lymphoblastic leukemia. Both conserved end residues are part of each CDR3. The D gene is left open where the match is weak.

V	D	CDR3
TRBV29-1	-	CSVDLSGANVLTF
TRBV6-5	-	CASSYSQRELNEKLFF
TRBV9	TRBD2	CASSVASSPHQLAGGIHTQYF
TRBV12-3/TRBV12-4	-	CASSSSSQHRPDTQYF
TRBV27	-	CASRPGLGNIQYF
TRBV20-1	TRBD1	CSARPGQGFLGYGYTF
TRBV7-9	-	CASSSTVKTEAFF
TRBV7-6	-	CASSSHAEQYF
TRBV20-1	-	CSARPRTGRNTIYF
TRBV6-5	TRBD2	CASSYSRLAGSYNEQFF
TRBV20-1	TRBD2	CSARVGLVNEQFF
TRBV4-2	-	CATWDGVTDTQYF
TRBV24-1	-	CATSTLRGGTDTQYF
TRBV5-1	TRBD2	CASSLAAGAGAGELFF
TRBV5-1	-	CASSLLGGFSEAFF
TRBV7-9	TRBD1	CASSLGTGTQETQYF
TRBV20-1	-	CSAHRDREGTDTQYF
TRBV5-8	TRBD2	CASSLAGLAGGHNEQFF
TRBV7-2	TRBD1	CASRINRGTPYGYTF
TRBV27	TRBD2	CASSVAGGDYEQYF
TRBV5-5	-	CASSLSPGPQNNIYF
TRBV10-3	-	CAISESRAAEDPYQETQYF
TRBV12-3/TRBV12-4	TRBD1	CASSPKRWTGFSYEQYF
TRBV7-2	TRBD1	CASSFDQGGGPEAFF
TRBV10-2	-	CASSESRRSSEAFF
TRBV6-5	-	CASSYSSGQYNEQFF
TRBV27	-	CASRQLSSYNEQFF
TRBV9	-	CASSVGNPSQGETQYF
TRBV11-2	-	CASSFFIGGADTQYF
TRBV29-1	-	CSVESAGIAKNIQYF
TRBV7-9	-	CASSSGAGALAFF
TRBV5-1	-	CASSEDGNQPQHF